The next 17 T cell receptor beta chains were all read from a single sample in a study of T cells in tumors after PD-1 blockade. Only in-frame clones appear in the TCRdb table, and some are missing; sequencing was by immunoSEQ multiplex PCR. This sample carries around 60,000 clones, around 80% of them seen once, and the ten largest clones take roughly 13%. The source was PBMCs, collected before anti-PD-1 treatment. These receptors came from a human donor with basal cell carcinoma.

The V and J genes are TRBV4-1 and TRBJ1-1; unclear D gene. CDR1 MGHRA and CDR2 YSYEKL come from the germline V gene. V was cut by 2 bases and J by 3 bases, with 13 bases left in between. The CDR3 spans 15 residues. The DNA for the CDR3 is TGCGCCAGCAGCCAATGGACGGGGAGGGACACTGAAGCTTTCTTT. Translation gives CASSQWTGRDTEAFF.

The J gene is TRBJ2-3, the V gene TRBV29-1; the D call may be TRBD1 or TRBD2 (6 bases each). The length of the CDR3 is 14 residues. Germline loops: CDR1 SQVTM, CDR2 ANQGSEA. Trimming stripped 7 bases from V and 8 bases from J, with 22 bases between. The CDR3 region is CSAQDSFRGGTQYF. The CDR3 nucleotides are TGCAGCGCCCAGGACAGTTTTCGGGGAGGTACGCAGTATTTT.

There are a few counts of this clone. This rearrangement joins TRBV6-4 to TRBJ1-1, with no clear D. The CDR3 sequence is 13 residues long. V lost 0 bases and J lost 7, with 9 bases in between. Germline V CDR1 and CDR2: MRHNA, SNTAGT. CDR3 amino acids: CASSDSSGGEAFF. CDR3 nucleotides: TGTGCCAGCAGTGACTCCTCAGGCGGTGAAGCTTTCTTT.

V gene TRBV27 combines with J gene TRBJ2-5; maybe TRBD1 (7 bases). Germline V gives CDR1 MNHEY, CDR2 SMNVEV (reference sequence). This CDR3 region has 14 residues. The V end was cut by 3 bases, the J end by 4 bases, with 12 bases between. The CDR3 nucleotides read TGTGCCAGCAGTTTCAGGGGGAGGCGAGAGACCCAGTACTTC. It codes for CASSFRGRRETQYF.

The chain uses TRBV11-3 and TRBJ2-7; tentatively, D is TRBD1 or TRBD2 (5 bases each). CDR3 length equals 15 residues. CDR1 is SGHNT, CDR2 YENEEA, per germline. V was pared by 2 bases and J by 6 bases, with 17 bases between. Here the CDR3 DNA reads TGTGCCAGCAGCTTAATGTTTGGGGGTGGTGGCGAGCAGTACTTC. This translates into CASSLMFGGGGEQYF.

The rearrangement links TRBV5-1 to TRBJ2-7; no clear D gene. V was clipped by 0 bases and J by 0 bases, with 13 bases between them. The CDR3 has 16 residues. The germline V gene encodes CDR1 SGHRS and CDR2 YFSETQ. CDR3 DNA sequence: TGCGCCAGCAGCTTGGGGGTGGGAAGAAGCTCCTACGAGCAGTACTTC. It codes for CASSLGVGRSSYEQYF.

The CDR3 sequence is CASSIPRGQGVGYGYTF. DNA for the CDR3: TGTGCCAGTAGTATACCCAGGGGACAGGGGGTCGGCTATGGCTACACCTTC. V gene TRBV19 combines with J gene TRBJ1-2; 11 bases map to TRBD1. V trimming: 2 bases; J trimming: 4 bases; junction bases outside the gene matches: 9. The CDR3 has 17 residues. Germline V gene data show CDR1 as LNHDA and CDR2 as SQIVND (reference sequence). The variable domain in full, with the rest retrieved from reference TRBV19 and TRBJ1-2, is DGGITQSPKYLFRKEGQNVTLSCEQNLNHDAMYWYRQDPGQGLRLIYYSQIVNDFQKGDIAEGYSVSREKKESFPLTVTSAQKNPTAFYLCASSIPRGQGVGYGYTFGSGTRLTVV.

The rearrangement uses TRBV25-1 and TRBJ2-7, with a possible D match to TRBD1 (5 bases). The CDR3 runs 13 residues. V was cut by 4 bases and J by 2 bases, with 9 bases left in between. Germline values: CDR1 MGHDK, CDR2 SYGVNS. CDR3: CASSAVRAYEQYF. Written as DNA, the CDR3 is TGTGCCAGCAGTGCAGTCAGGGCCTACGAGCAGTACTTC.

This clone was recorded once. V gene TRBV2 combines with J gene TRBJ1-2; 8 bases match TRBD1. CDR1 and CDR2 from the germline V gene are SNHLY and FYNNEI. The CDR3 covers 19 residues. V lost 2 bases, J lost 1 base, and 15 bases stayed unmatched. The CDR3 is CASSENGQGAHMINYGYTF. In DNA form, the CDR3 reads TGTGCCAGCAGTGAAAATGGGCAGGGGGCTCACATGATTAACTATGGCTACACCTTC. The full variable domain, rest sourced from reference TRBV2 and TRBJ1-2, is EPEVTQTPSHQVTQMGQEVILRCVPISNHLYFYWYRQILGQKVEFLVSFYNNEISEKSEIFDDQFSVERPDGSNFTLKIRSTKLEDSAMYFCASSENGQGAHMINYGYTFGSGTRLTVV.

This clone was seen only a few times. This same CDR3 is encoded by further DNA sequences in the sample. The chain couples TRBV5-8 to TRBJ1-1; D not certain. From germline, CDR1 is SGHTS and CDR2 YDEGEE. CDR3 length: 13 residues. V lost 4 bases and J lost 0, with 7 bases in between. CDR3 DNA: TGTGCCAGCAGCAATGAGGTGAACACTGAAGCTTTCTTT. It is translated as CASSNEVNTEAFF. Full variable domain (outside the CDR3, taken from reference TRBV5-8 and TRBJ1-1): EAGVTQSPTHLIKTRGQQATLRCSPISGHTSVYWYQQALGLGLQFLLWYDEGEERNRGNFPPRFSGRQFPNYSSELNVNALELEDSALYLCASSNEVNTEAFFGQGTRLTVV.

The chain carries TRBV6-6 and TRBJ2-7; D is perhaps TRBD2 (5 bases). Germline V gene data show CDR1 as MNHNY and CDR2 as SVGAGI (reference sequence). This CDR3 is built from 15 residues. Trimming shortened V by 2 bases and J by 1 base, and 12 bases separated the two germline ends. This CDR3 reads CASSYEEAQSYEQYF. As DNA, the CDR3 is TGTGCCAGCAGTTACGAGGAGGCCCAATCCTACGAGCAGTACTTC.

J is TRBJ1-5 and V is TRBV20-1; D unclear. The CDR3 extends over 14 amino acids. Germline lookup yields CDR1 DFQATT and CDR2 SNEGSKA (reference sequence). V was cut by 3 bases and J by 6 bases, with 15 bases left in between. CDR3 in DNA: TGCAGTGCTAGTGAGGGTGTTTCAGGTCAGCCCCAGCATTTT. It encodes CSASEGVSGQPQHF.

The rearrangement links TRBV6-6 to TRBJ1-5; D perhaps matches TRBD1 (5 bases). This CDR3 is built from 16 residues. Trimming shortened V by 5 bases and J by 0 bases, and 14 bases separated the two germline ends. Germline CDR1 reads MNHNY; CDR2 reads SVGAGI (reference sequence). This CDR3 reads CASSTGPAHSNQPQHF. The CDR3 DNA sequence: TGTGCCAGCAGTACGGGACCAGCTCATAGCAATCAGCCCCAGCATTTT.

CDR3 coding DNA: TGTGCCAGCAGCCCAGGGGATTTCCCTCCCGCTTTCTTT. Translating it yields CASSPGDFPPAFF. The V and J genes are TRBV7-3 and TRBJ1-1, with a possible D match to TRBD1 (6 bases). Germline V CDR1 and CDR2: SGHTA, FQGTGA. The CDR3 has 13 residues. V was shortened by 5 bases and J by 11 bases, with 18 bases between the two germline ends.

This clone was observed a single time. The V and J genes are TRBV7-3 and TRBJ2-1; TRBD2 matches 8 bases. With 2 bases clipped from V and 3 bases from J, the junction kept 6 bases outside the gene matches. CDR3 length equals 16 residues. The germline CDR1 and CDR2 sequences are SGHTA and FQGTGA. Written as DNA, the CDR3 is TGTGCCAGCAGCTTAGCCATTAGCGGGAACTACAATGAGCAGTTCTTC. It specifies CASSLAISGNYNEQFF.

This clone qualifies as medium-sized. The chain employs TRBV6-4 and TRBJ2-2; TRBD2 might be the D (6 bases). The CDR3 extends over 16 amino acids. Trimming stripped 4 bases from V and 4 bases from J, with 16 bases between. The V gene's germline CDR1 is MRHNA and CDR2 SNTAGT. The CDR3 DNA follows: TGTGCCAGCAGTGCTGGGGGGACTGTCACCACCGGGGAGCTGTTTTTT. Its translation: CASSAGGTVTTGELFF.

V usage is TRBV6-2 or TRBV6-3 and J usage is TRBJ2-1; the match to TRBD2 covers 10 bases. CDR1 and CDR2 from the germline V gene are MNHEY and SVGEGT. Losses at the gene ends were 5 bases for V and 7 bases for J; bases not matched to a gene: 8. The CDR3 length is 15 residues. In DNA, the CDR3 is TGTGCCAGCAGTGTAGCGGGGGGTCGTCTTAATGAGCAGTTCTTC. It codes for CASSVAGGRLNEQFF.